This T cell receptor beta chain is drawn from a study of blood T cells in healthy people across ages. As for the study in general: Capture via template switching afforded approximately one barcoded beta molecule per two T cells. Notes on the study in general: Lack of knowledge of donor CMV status possibly confounded expanded clonotype changes. Long-lived donors exceeded aged donors in naive CD4+ cells and diversity. Across samples, TCR beta diversity tracked strongly with naive T cell percentage.

A sample-barcoded 5' primer and a J-beta primer mix were used in a second PCR of roughly 7 to 11 cycles. TCRdb recomputed calls from the 5' RACE reads with MiXCR, one row per CDR3 protein. The top ten clones hold under 20% of a sample with hundreds of thousands of distinct CDR3 sequences, under 45% of them seen once. Germline assignment: CDR1 SGHAT and CDR2 FQNNGV. V dropped 3 bases and J dropped 4 bases, with 13 bases sitting between them. The CDR3 runs 15 residues. Of note for this clonotype: Its antigen is not identified.

The receptor's source is a man between 60 and 75 years old in good health. Sequencing used blood. This rearrangement joins TRBV11-2 to TRBJ2-1; TRBD1 might be the D (5 bases). The CDR3 spells CASSFDRNRYNEQFF. CDR3 in DNA: TGTGCCAGCAGCTTTGACAGAAATCGATACAATGAGCAGTTCTTC.